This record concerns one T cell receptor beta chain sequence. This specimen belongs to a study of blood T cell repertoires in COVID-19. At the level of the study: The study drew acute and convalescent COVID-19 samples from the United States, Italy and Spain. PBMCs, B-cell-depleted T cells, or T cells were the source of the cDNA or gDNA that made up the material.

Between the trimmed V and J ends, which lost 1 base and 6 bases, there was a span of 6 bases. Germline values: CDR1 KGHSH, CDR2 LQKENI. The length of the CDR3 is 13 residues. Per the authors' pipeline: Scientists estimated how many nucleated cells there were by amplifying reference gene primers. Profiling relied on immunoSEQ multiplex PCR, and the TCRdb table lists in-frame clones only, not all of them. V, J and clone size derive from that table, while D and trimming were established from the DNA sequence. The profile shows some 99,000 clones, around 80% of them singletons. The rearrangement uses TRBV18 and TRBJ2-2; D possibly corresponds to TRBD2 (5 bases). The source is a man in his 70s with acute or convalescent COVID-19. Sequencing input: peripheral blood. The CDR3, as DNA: TGTGCCAGCTCACCACGTAGCGCCGGGGAGCTGTTTTTT. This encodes CASSPRSAGELFF.